This T cell receptor (beta chain) was sequenced for a study of post-analysis software for immune sequencing data (dated by TCRdb to about 2015). At the level of the whole study: Disease courses on record covered relapsing-remitting, secondary progressive and progressive-relapsing multiple sclerosis, though some patients had no subtype annotation. A subset of samples was prepared in parallel using single-end sample barcoding, then pooled and co-amplified after Illumina adapter ligation. The multiple sclerosis patient repertoires were compared with 10 to 12 previously published healthy control repertoires from donors aged roughly 6 to 27 years.

Overall results and qualifications from the work: Direct clustering with F measure revealed strong co-clustering of samples prepared in the same batch, which led to a batch-effect correction. Compared with controls, multiple sclerosis patients had significantly lower normalized Chao1 diversity, a finding suggesting substantial peripheral T-cell clonal expansion. Significantly higher frequencies in patients than in controls were found for several TRBV segments, including TRBV5-6, TRBV5-1 and TRBV20-1. The multiple sclerosis patient group was slightly younger than the control group.

Library method: PCR. Data came from an Illumina HiSeq 2500. Unique molecular identifiers were incorporated into TCR beta cDNA libraries to reduce PCR and sequencing biases. Approximately 500,000 cDNA molecules were obtained per 1 to 10 million input T cells, so each molecule approximated one T cell. The patient libraries were prepared and sequenced using the same protocol as the earlier healthy control dataset. Samples belonging to the same batch were prepared together, multiplexed and sequenced on a shared HiSeq lane. The paper's processing steps were these. Raw barcoded reads were processed with MIGEC, and single-read molecular identifier groups were discarded before consensus assembly and CDR3 extraction. VDJtools was used for post-analysis of the clonotype tables, and diversity was normalized by down-sampling every dataset to the size of the smallest sample. To correct batch-related cross-sample contamination, repertoire overlap clustering matched CDR3 amino acid sequences but not nucleotide sequences. TCRdb reprocessed the public reads (quality trimming at Q25 with fastp, clone calling with MiXCR) and kept in-frame beta chains. Rows merge per CDR3 protein into single entries with the most common DNA and genes. None of the V and J calls come from the authors' own analysis; TCRdb made them. The sample records 750,000 to 950,000 distinct CDR3 sequences, roughly 50% of which are singletons. About 4.5% of the sample lies in the top ten.

About this clonotype itself: This receptor's antigen is unknown. No base-level quality is on record; no much larger clone is a single base apart.

Including the terminal cysteine and phenylalanine, the CDR3 comprises 13 residues. Solely the CDR3 DNA is kept, with 39 bases framed from the first base. V was cut back by 7 bases and J by 1 base, leaving a gap of 8 bases between them. TCR beta repertoires were profiled from peripheral blood of roughly 13 young patients with multiple sclerosis to demonstrate the VDJtools post-analysis software. Multiple sclerosis patients were children and adolescents aged about 6 to 17 years. Here the chain combines TRBV12-3 or TRBV12-4 and TRBJ1-5, with the D segment identity uncertain. This TCR was recovered from a girl aged 5 to 17 with multiple sclerosis. Sequencing was performed on blood. The DNA reads TGTGCCAGCACCTGGCGGAGCAATCAGCCCCAGCATTTT. It is translated as CASTWRSNQPQHF.